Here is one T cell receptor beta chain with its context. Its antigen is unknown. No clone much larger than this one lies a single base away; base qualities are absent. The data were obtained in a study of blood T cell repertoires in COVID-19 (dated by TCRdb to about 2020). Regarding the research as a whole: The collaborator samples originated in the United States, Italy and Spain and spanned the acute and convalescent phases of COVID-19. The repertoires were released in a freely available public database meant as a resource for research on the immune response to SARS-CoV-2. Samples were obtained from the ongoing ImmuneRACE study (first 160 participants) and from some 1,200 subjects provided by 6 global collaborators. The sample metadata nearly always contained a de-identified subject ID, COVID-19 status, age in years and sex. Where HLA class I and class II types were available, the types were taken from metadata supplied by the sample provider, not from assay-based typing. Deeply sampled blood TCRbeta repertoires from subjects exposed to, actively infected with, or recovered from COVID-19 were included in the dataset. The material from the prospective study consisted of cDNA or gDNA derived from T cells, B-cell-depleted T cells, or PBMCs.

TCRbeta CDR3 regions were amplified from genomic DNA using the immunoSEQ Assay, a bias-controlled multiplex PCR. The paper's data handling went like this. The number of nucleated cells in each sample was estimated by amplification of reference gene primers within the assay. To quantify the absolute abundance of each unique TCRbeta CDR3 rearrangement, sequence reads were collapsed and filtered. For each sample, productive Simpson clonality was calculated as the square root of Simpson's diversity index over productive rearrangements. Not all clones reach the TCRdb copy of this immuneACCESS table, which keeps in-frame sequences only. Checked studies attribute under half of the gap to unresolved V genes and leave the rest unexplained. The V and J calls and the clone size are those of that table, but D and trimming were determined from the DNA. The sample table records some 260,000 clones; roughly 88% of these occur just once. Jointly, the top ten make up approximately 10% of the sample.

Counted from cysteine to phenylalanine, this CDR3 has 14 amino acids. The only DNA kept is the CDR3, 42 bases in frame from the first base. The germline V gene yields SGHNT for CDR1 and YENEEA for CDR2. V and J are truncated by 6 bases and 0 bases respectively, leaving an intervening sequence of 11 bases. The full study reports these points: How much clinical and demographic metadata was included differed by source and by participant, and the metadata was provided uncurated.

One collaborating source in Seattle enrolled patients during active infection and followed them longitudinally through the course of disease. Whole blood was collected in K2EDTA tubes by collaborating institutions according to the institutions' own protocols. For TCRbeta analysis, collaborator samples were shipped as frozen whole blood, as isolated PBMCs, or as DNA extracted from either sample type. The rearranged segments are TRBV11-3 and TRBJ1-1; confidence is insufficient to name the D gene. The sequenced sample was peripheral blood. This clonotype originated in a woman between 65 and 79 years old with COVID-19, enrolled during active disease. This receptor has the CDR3 CASRRAQMNTEAFF. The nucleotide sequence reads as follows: TGTGCCAGCAGGAGGGCCCAGATGAACACTGAAGCTTTCTTT.